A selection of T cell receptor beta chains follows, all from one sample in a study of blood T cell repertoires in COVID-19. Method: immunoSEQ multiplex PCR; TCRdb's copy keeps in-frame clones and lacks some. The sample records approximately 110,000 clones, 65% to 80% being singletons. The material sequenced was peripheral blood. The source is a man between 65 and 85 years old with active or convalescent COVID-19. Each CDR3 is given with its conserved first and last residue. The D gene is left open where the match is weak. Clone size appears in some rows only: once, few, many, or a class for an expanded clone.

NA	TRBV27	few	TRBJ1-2	CASSSLTGLKSGYTF	TGTGCCAGCAGTTCCCTGACAGGACTCAAGAGTGGCTACACCTTC
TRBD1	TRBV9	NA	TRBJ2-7	CASSGQGNEQYF	TGTGCCAGCAGCGGACAGGGGAACGAGCAGTACTTC
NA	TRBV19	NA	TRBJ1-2	CASSIYGRAPLGYTF	TGTGCCAGTAGTATCTACGGCAGGGCCCCCCTTGGCTACACCTTC
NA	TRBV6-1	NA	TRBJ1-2	CASSEDGGNYGYTF	TGTGCCAGCAGTGAAGACGGGGGAAACTATGGCTACACCTTC
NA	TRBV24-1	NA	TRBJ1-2	CATSDRLTYGYTF	TGTGCCACCAGTGACCGGTTAACTTATGGCTACACCTTC
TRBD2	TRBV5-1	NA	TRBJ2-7	CASSGGGIQSGEQYF	TGCGCCAGCAGCGGCGGGGGGATCCAATCTGGCGAGCAGTACTTC
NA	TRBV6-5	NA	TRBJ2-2	CASRTGTLNTGELFF	TGTGCCAGCAGAACCGGGACTCTGAACACCGGGGAGCTGTTTTTT
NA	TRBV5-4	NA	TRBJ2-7	CASSPTRWSYEQYF	TGTGCCAGCAGCCCGACCAGGTGGTCCTACGAGCAGTACTTC
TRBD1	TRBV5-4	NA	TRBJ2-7	CASSSFRDSVSYEQYF	TGTGCCAGCAGCTCCTTCCGGGACAGTGTTTCCTACGAGCAGTACTTC
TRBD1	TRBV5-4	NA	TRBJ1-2	CASRQGQGYYGYTF	TGTGCCAGCAGACAGGGACAGGGTTACTATGGCTACACCTTC
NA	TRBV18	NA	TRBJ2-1	CASSPRSLSYNEQFF	TGTGCCAGCTCACCAAGGAGTCTCTCCTACAATGAGCAGTTCTTC
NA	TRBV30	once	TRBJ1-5	CAWSKKQGGQPQHF	TGTGCCTGGAGTAAGAAACAGGGTGGACAGCCCCAGCATTTT
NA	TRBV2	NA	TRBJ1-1	CASSRGAGATEAFF	TGTGCCAGCAGCCGCGGGGCGGGGGCCACTGAAGCTTTCTTT
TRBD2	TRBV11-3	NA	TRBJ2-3	CASSLDSGLAGGDTQYF	TGTGCCAGCAGCTTAGATTCGGGACTAGCGGGAGGAGATACGCAGTATTTT
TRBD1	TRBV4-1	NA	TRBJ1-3	CASSLEGKGALSGNTIYF	TGCGCCAGCAGCCTCGAGGGGAAGGGGGCCCTCTCTGGAAACACCATATATTTT
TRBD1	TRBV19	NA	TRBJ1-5	CASSVDRAYSNQPQHF	TGTGCCAGTAGTGTTGACAGGGCCTATAGCAATCAGCCCCAGCATTTT
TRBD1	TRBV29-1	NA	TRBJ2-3	CSATPGQVTDTQYF	TGCAGCGCTACACCGGGACAGGTCACAGATACGCAGTATTTT
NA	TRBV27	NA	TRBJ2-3	CASSLSAGSDTQYF	TGTGCCAGCAGTTTATCAGCCGGGAGTGATACGCAGTATTTT
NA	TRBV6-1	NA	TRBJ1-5	CASSEDAGYQPQHF	TGTGCCAGCAGTGAAGATGCGGGGTATCAGCCCCAGCATTTT
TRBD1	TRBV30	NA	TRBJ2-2	CAWSPGQGTGELFF	TGTGCCTGGAGTCCGGGACAGGGGACCGGGGAGCTGTTTTTT
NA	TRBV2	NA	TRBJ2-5	CASSVGLEETQYF	TGTGCCAGCAGTGTAGGTCTAGAAGAGACCCAGTACTTC
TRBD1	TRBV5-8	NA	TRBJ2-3	CASSPPGQSDTQYF	TGTGCCAGCAGCCCACCGGGACAGTCAGATACGCAGTATTTT
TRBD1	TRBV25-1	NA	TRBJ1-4	CASSNTGVGGEKLFF	TGTGCCAGCAGTAATACAGGGGTCGGCGGTGAAAAACTGTTTTTT
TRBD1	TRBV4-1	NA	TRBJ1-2	CASSQGTGSGYTF	TGCGCCAGCAGCCAAGGGACAGGGAGTGGCTACACCTTC
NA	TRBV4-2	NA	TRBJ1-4	CASSQGSWAGSEKLFF	TGTGCCAGCAGCCAAGGAAGTTGGGCTGGTAGTGAAAAACTGTTTTTT
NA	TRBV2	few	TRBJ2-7	CASTDRSEQYF	TGTGCCAGCACCGACAGGTCAGAGCAGTACTTC
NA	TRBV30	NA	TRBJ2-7	CAWSVWGQGSYEQYF	TGTGCCTGGAGTGTTTGGGGGCAGGGGTCCTACGAGCAGTACTTC